This TCR beta chain stems from a study of T-cell reconstitution after alpha-beta-depleted transplantation in children. Germline V lookup: CDR1 DFQATT, CDR2 SNEGSKA (reference sequence). The CDR3 loop spans 11 amino acids. Trimming removed 0 bases from V and 11 bases from J, with 10 bases in between. Unique molecular identifiers were built into the TCRbeta library. TCRdb reprocessed the PCR reads via MiXCR and lists one record per CDR3 protein. The sample carries 100,000 or so distinct CDR3 sequences, 10% to 15% recorded once. This clonotype was recorded at least ten times. The source of this sequence is a human donor who donated a stem cell graft to a child with inherited bone marrow failure. The sample was PBMCs from the stem cell graft donor, taken from the stem cell graft. The chain joins TRBV20-1 to TRBJ1-1; no clear D. The CDR3 sequence: CSARDLGAAFF. The DNA for the CDR3 is TGCAGTGCTAGAGATTTGGGTGCGGCTTTCTTT.